This T cell receptor (beta chain) was captured by sequencing in a study of blood T cell repertoires in COVID-19. Study context: Samples of COVID-19 (acute and convalescent) were obtained from the United States, Italy and Spain. In each case, the material was cDNA or gDNA derived from T cells, B-cell-depleted T cells, or PBMCs.

Germline V CDR1 and CDR2: SGHTA, FQGNSA. The length of the CDR3 is 13 residues. V was cut by 1 base and J by 6 bases, with 10 bases left in between. Methods used by the authors: Nucleated cell number was recorded as an estimate derived from reference gene primer amplification. Produced via immunoSEQ multiplex PCR; TCRdb's table is partial and in-frame only. V and J calls and clone size are those listed in that table; D and trimming were worked out from the DNA. The table lists roughly 72,000 clones, roughly 88% of them singletons. Sequenced input: peripheral blood. The V gene is TRBV7-2, the J gene TRBJ2-7, with D possibly TRBD1 on 6 matching bases. The clonotype comes from a human donor in a cohort sampled during active COVID-19. This CDR3 reads CASSLGQAGEQYF. CDR3 coding DNA: TGTGCCAGCAGCTTAGGACAGGCCGGCGAGCAGTACTTC.